The 17 T cell receptor beta chains listed next were all sequenced from one sample in a study of control samples from healthy donors and cancer patients. The table came from immunoSEQ multiplex PCR; TCRdb's copy has only in-frame clones and leaves some out. The repertoire has about 70,000 clones, around 87% of them found once; the top ten carry over 2%. Sequenced sample: PBMCs. The receptors derive from a woman aged 45-65 years with head and neck cancer.

The chain's CDR3 is CASSLAGQGYGYTF. As DNA, the CDR3 is TGTGCCAGCAGCTTAGCGGGGCAGGGGTATGGCTACACCTTC. The chain employs TRBV7-2 and TRBJ1-2; TRBD1 is a possible D gene (6 bases). CDR3 length: 14 residues. V was cut by 0 bases and J by 5 bases, with 10 bases left in between. Germline loops: CDR1 SGHTA, CDR2 FQGNSA.

V is TRBV2 and J is TRBJ2-1; 9 positions match TRBD1. CDR3 size: 15 residues. The V gene's germline CDR1 is SNHLY and CDR2 FYNNEI. The V gene end was trimmed by 4 bases and the J gene end by 6 bases; junction bases not matched to a gene: 7. The CDR3 spells CASSGRDREGNEQFF. The CDR3, as DNA: TGTGCCAGCAGTGGCCGGGACAGGGAGGGCAATGAGCAGTTCTTC.

The chain carries TRBV12-2 and TRBJ2-6; no DNA check was done on the table's D call, TRBD1. TRBV12-2 is marked as a pseudogene. There are 22 residues in the CDR3. In nucleotides, the CDR3 is TGTGCAAGTCGCTTAGGAGGGCTAATCATTGCGACAGGGGACTCTGGGGCCAACGTCCTGACTTTC. It translates to CASRLGGLIIATGDSGANVLTF.

The chain recombines TRBV9 with TRBJ2-5, with no clear D. The CDR3 totals 15 residues. The V end lost 0 bases, the J end lost 5 bases, and 14 bases lay between the germline ends. CDR1 is SGDLS, CDR2 YYNGEE, per germline. CDR3 protein: CASSVGQNPPETQYF. DNA for the CDR3: TGTGCCAGCAGCGTAGGGCAGAACCCCCCCGAGACCCAGTACTTC.

The rearrangement joins TRBV3-1 (or the pseudogene TRBV3-2) to TRBJ2-1; 10 nucleotides align to TRBD1. The CDR3 covers 15 residues. The germline V gene has CDR1 LGHDT and CDR2 YNNKEL (reference sequence). V lost 6 bases, J lost 6 bases, and 8 bases stayed unmatched. CDR3 coding DNA: TGTGCCAGCAGTCCCGACAGGGGGCAGGGCAATGAGCAGTTCTTC. Translating it yields CASSPDRGQGNEQFF.

The chain employs TRBV15 and TRBJ2-2; TRBD1 matches 9 bases. Germline V lookup: CDR1 LNHNV, CDR2 YYDKDF (reference sequence). The V gene end was trimmed by 5 bases and the J gene end by 6 bases; junction bases not matched to a gene: 10. This CDR3 has 16 residues. Here the CDR3 reads CATSRRQGVGAGELFF. CDR3 bases: TGTGCCACCAGCCGACGACAGGGGGTAGGGGCCGGGGAGCTGTTTTTT.

The chain carries TRBV27 and TRBJ2-3; D tentatively fits TRBD1 or TRBD2 (5 bases each). Between the trimmed V and J ends, which lost 6 bases and 0 bases, there was a span of 16 bases. CDR1 and CDR2 from the germline V gene are MNHEY and SMNVEV (reference sequence). The CDR3 contains 16 residues. The CDR3: CASSGDPRYSTDTQYF. The CDR3 DNA follows: TGTGCCAGCAGCGGGGACCCCCGTTACAGCACAGATACGCAGTATTTT.

Here the CDR3 DNA reads TGTGCCAGTAGTATGGGGAGGACCGGACTTAATGAAAAACTGTTTTTT. Its translation is CASSMGRTGLNEKLFF. The V and J genes are TRBV19 and TRBJ1-4; D not certain. The germline V and J ends were trimmed by 3 bases and 4 bases, with 15 bases remaining between them. The CDR3 consists of 16 residues. Per germline, CDR1 LNHDA and CDR2 SQIVND (reference sequence).

This clone was detected only a few times. This chain joins TRBV4-1 and TRBJ1-1, with a tentative D call TRBD1 (6 bases). CDR1 and CDR2 from the germline V gene are MGHRA and YSYEKL. V lost 3 bases and J 3 bases, leaving 17 bases between the germline ends. The CDR3 is made up of 16 amino acids. The CDR3 sequence is CASSQGDIRRDTEAFF. The DNA of the CDR3 is TGCGCCAGCAGCCAGGGGGACATTCGGAGGGACACTGAAGCTTTCTTT.

The V call is TRBV6-1, the J call TRBJ1-1; D is uncertain. This CDR3 comprises 16 residues. V was trimmed by 4 bases and J by 2 bases, leaving 17 bases between them. Germline values: CDR1 MNHNS, CDR2 SASEGT. The CDR3 nucleotides read TGTGCCAGCAGTGTTCCCCTCGGGAGGGCCAACACTGAAGCTTTCTTT. This gives the protein CASSVPLGRANTEAFF.

J is TRBJ2-3 and V is TRBV12-5; 9 nucleotides align to TRBD2. With V trimmed by 4 bases and J by 4 bases, 12 bases remained unmatched. The CDR3 length is 17 residues. The V gene's germline CDR1 is LGHNT and CDR2 FRNRAP. Here the CDR3 reads CASGWLSGGAVPDTQYF. In nucleotides, the CDR3 is TGTGCTAGTGGTTGGCTTAGCGGGGGCGCTGTGCCAGATACGCAGTATTTT.

J is TRBJ2-1 and V is TRBV2; D is possibly TRBD1 (5 bases). The ends were cut back, 5 bases at V and 5 bases at J, with 13 bases in the middle. The V gene's germline CDR1 is SNHLY and CDR2 FYNNEI. The CDR3 length is 14 residues. The CDR3 DNA reads TGTGCCAGCAGTCCGCAGGGTACCCACAATGAGCAGTTCTTC. Its translation is CASSPQGTHNEQFF.

The chain recombines TRBV6-1 with TRBJ1-4, with 7 bases fitting TRBD1. Germline-derived CDR1 and CDR2 are MNHNS and SASEGT. The CDR3 has 15 amino acids. Trimming cost V 1 base and J 8 bases; bases outside gene matches: 7. The CDR3: CASSEEEGAGEKLFF. CDR3 nucleotide sequence: TGTGCCAGCAGTGAAGAGGAGGGGGCAGGGGAAAAACTGTTTTTT.

This clone was recorded a few times. The CDR3: CASSSAEPTDTQYF. The CDR3 DNA is TGTGCCAGCAGTTCCGCCGAGCCCACAGATACGCAGTATTTT. V is TRBV6-2 or TRBV6-3 and J is TRBJ2-3, with D hard to call. The V end was cut by 4 bases, the J end by 2 bases, with 10 bases between. The CDR3 runs 14 residues. Germline assignment: CDR1 MNHEY and CDR2 SVGEGT.

V gene TRBV30 combines with J gene TRBJ1-2; 10 bases agree with TRBD1. CDR1 and CDR2 from the germline V gene are GTSNPN and SVGIG (reference sequence). Losses at the gene ends were 3 bases for V and 8 bases for J; bases not matched to a gene: 6. The CDR3 is 13 amino acids. Here the CDR3 DNA reads TGTGCCTGGAGCCCCGGGACAGGGGACGGCTACACCTTC. Encoded protein: CAWSPGTGDGYTF.

The chain employs TRBV28 and TRBJ1-5; tentative D call: TRBD1 (6 bases). V lost 1 base and J 5 bases, leaving 15 bases between the germline ends. Germline-derived CDR1 and CDR2 are MDHEN and SYDVKM. The CDR3 consists of 16 residues. The CDR3 is CASSLFGGRWDQPQHF. CDR3 DNA: TGTGCCAGCAGTTTATTCGGGGGGCGGTGGGATCAGCCCCAGCATTTT.

V usage is TRBV7-2 and J usage is TRBJ2-5; D possibly corresponds to TRBD1 (6 bases). The CDR3 is 16 residues long. With 2 bases removed from V and 2 bases from J, the gap between germline ends came to 15 bases. The germline V gene encodes CDR1 SGHTA and CDR2 FQGNSA. The CDR3 DNA reads TGTGCCAGCAGCTTACGGGCTGGGCAGGGGCAAGAGACCCAGTACTTC. Its translation: CASSLRAGQGQETQYF.